These 28 T cell receptor beta chains share one sample of origin, sequenced in a study of CD8 T cells in ankylosing spondylitis. Broader study findings: For ankylosing spondylitis blood, a TCR beta motif of about 8 highly homologous variants appeared characteristic.

MiXCR was run by TCRdb on the 5' RACE reads, yielding one entry per CDR3 protein. In the table there are roughly 440,000 distinct CDR3 sequences, roughly 15% of which are singletons. These receptors' antigens are unknown. The sample comprised blood, either unsorted or a sorted T cell fraction (not recorded which). These TCRs come from a male donor with ankylosing spondylitis.

The chain has TRBV28 and TRBJ2-5; perhaps TRBD1 as D (5 bases). This CDR3 is 13 amino acids long. Germline CDR1 and CDR2: MDHEN and SYDVKM. V gave up 7 bases and J gave up 2 bases, with 11 bases separating them. CDR3 in DNA: TGTGCCAGCAAAACAGGAGCTCAAGAGACCCAGTACTTC. Translation: CASKTGAQETQYF.

This clonotype was detected ten times or more. The chain carries TRBV20-1 and TRBJ1-5; 7 bases align to TRBD1. The germline gives CDR1 DFQATT, CDR2 SNEGSKA (reference sequence). V shed 0 bases and J 0 bases; nucleotides not matched to a gene: 11. The CDR3 contains 18 residues. The CDR3 is CSARDIQGMGHSNQPQHF. The CDR3 region has the DNA TGCAGTGCTAGAGACATACAGGGGATGGGGCATAGCAATCAGCCCCAGCATTTT.

This clonotype has more than one count but fewer than ten. The chain carries TRBV10-3 and TRBJ1-6; TRBD1 might be the D (5 bases). Germline-derived CDR1 and CDR2 are ENHRY and SYGVKD. Trimming left V 0 bases short and J 10 bases short, with 13 bases between. CDR3 size: 15 residues. CDR3: CAISESQGWGSPLHF. Written as DNA, the CDR3 is TGTGCCATCAGTGAGTCGCAGGGTTGGGGGTCACCCCTCCACTTT.

The chain carries TRBV12-3 or TRBV12-4 and TRBJ2-7; D possibly matches TRBD1 or TRBD2 (5 bases each). CDR3 size: 15 residues. V lost 5 bases and J lost 0, with 14 bases in between. CDR3 sequence: CASSPHVGTSYEQYF. Written as DNA, the CDR3 is TGTGCCAGCAGTCCGCATGTTGGGACCTCCTACGAGCAGTACTTC.

The rearrangement uses TRBV9 and TRBJ2-1; TRBD2 matches 10 bases. The length of the CDR3 is 16 residues. Germline CDR1 and CDR2: SGDLS and YYNGEE. Losses at the gene ends were 3 bases for V and 8 bases for J; bases not matched to a gene: 11. CDR3 nucleotide sequence: TGTGCCAGCAGCGGCCAGCTAGCGGGAGTCCTCGATGAGCAGTTCTTC. Residues: CASSGQLAGVLDEQFF.

The V call is TRBV12-3 or TRBV12-4, the J call TRBJ1-5; 11 bases line up with TRBD1. This CDR3 is built from 16 residues. Germline trimming cut 7 bases from V and 6 bases from J; bases unmatched to any gene: 11. This CDR3 is CASTNGQGANRQPQHF. The CDR3 nucleotides read TGTGCCAGCACCAACGGACAGGGGGCTAACCGTCAGCCCCAGCATTTT.

As regards this clonotype: One end of the junction fails to match germline, which may point to a read error. This chain joins TRBV12-3 or TRBV12-4 and TRBJ2-3, with D perhaps matching TRBD1 or TRBD2 (5 bases each). The CDR3 is 16 amino acids. In DNA, the CDR3 is TGTGCCAGCAGTTTAGCAGGGACGAGAAGCACAGAAACGCAGTATTTT. Its translation is CASSLAGTRSTETQYF.

This clonotype has just a few counts. The rearrangement uses TRBV12-3 or TRBV12-4 and TRBJ2-5; D not resolved. The CDR3 length is 14 residues. V lost 6 bases to trimming and J lost 4 bases, with 15 bases between them. This CDR3 is CASSPSPPRETQYF. The CDR3 nucleotides read TGTGCCAGCAGCCCTTCCCCTCCAAGAGAGACCCAGTACTTC.

This clonotype showed up just a few times. The gene calls are TRBV19 and TRBJ2-1; 7 bases match TRBD1. CDR1 and CDR2 from the germline V gene are LNHDA and SQIVND (reference sequence). The CDR3 is 15 residues long. The ends lost 7 bases at V and 3 bases at J; junction bases unmatched: 9. The CDR3 bases are TGTGCCAGTATCCAACGCAGGGGGAGCTACAATGAGCAGTTCTTC. This gives the protein CASIQRRGSYNEQFF.

J is TRBJ2-1 and V is TRBV24-1; D may correspond to TRBD1 or TRBD2 (5 bases each). The V and J ends lost 4 bases and 8 bases respectively, with 20 bases between them. CDR1 is KGHDR and CDR2 is SFDVKD in the germline V gene. This CDR3 is 16 amino acids long. In nucleotides, the CDR3 is TGTGCCACCAGTGACCGGGATTCGCAATTCAGGGATGAGCAGTTCTTC. It codes for CATSDRDSQFRDEQFF.

In this sample, this clonotype turned up a few times. V is TRBV6-2 or TRBV6-3 and J is TRBJ2-1; no firm D call. Trimming removed 2 bases at V and 5 bases at J, with 10 bases between. The CDR3 is 14 residues long. CDR1 is MNHEY and CDR2 is SVGEGT in the germline V gene. The CDR3 sequence: CASSYVAVNNEQFF. In DNA, the CDR3 is TGTGCCAGCAGTTACGTGGCAGTTAACAATGAGCAGTTCTTC.

V is TRBV5-1 and J is TRBJ1-1; D is undetermined. The germline V gene has CDR1 SGHRS and CDR2 YFSETQ. The CDR3 totals 17 residues. Trimming cost V 4 bases and J 1 base, with 20 bases left between them. The CDR3 protein is CASSLDEAMFTNTEAFF. CDR3 DNA sequence: TGCGCCAGCAGCCTAGACGAAGCGATGTTTACGAACACTGAAGCTTTCTTT.

This clonotype has only a few counts. The V call is TRBV5-1, the J call TRBJ2-1; 10 bases match TRBD1. The CDR3 length is 16 residues. After removal of 0 bases from V and 5 bases from J, the junction contained 5 bases not matched to a gene. CDR1 and CDR2 (germline): SGHRS, YFSETQ. The CDR3 nucleotides read TGCGCCAGCAGCTTGGCCCGGGACAGGGGTAACAATGAGCAGTTCTTC. This sequence encodes CASSLARDRGNNEQFF. Looking up the rest from reference TRBV5-1 and TRBJ2-1 gives the full variable domain: KAGVTQTPRYLIKTRGQQVTLSCSPISGHRSVSWYQQTPGQGLQFLFEYFSETQRNKGNFPGRFSGRQFSNSRSEMNVSTLELGDSALYLCASSLARDRGNNEQFFGPGTRLTVL.

This clonotype showed up just a few times. This rearrangement joins TRBV27 to TRBJ2-1; TRBD2 matches 13 bases. This CDR3 is built from 21 residues. The V segment lost 6 bases and the J segment 7 bases; nucleotides outside the gene matches: 24. From germline, CDR1 is MNHEY and CDR2 SMNVEV (reference sequence). The CDR3 DNA reads TGTGCCAGCAGGATATCAAGCCTTACAGATACTAGCGGGAGGGCCAGAAATGAGCAGTTCTTC. Translated: CASRISSLTDTSGRARNEQFF.

This clonotype was seen ten or more times. The chain uses TRBV5-1 and TRBJ1-6; D perhaps matches TRBD1 (5 bases). Trimming pared 4 bases from V and 7 bases from J, leaving 12 bases between. The CDR3 covers 14 residues. CDR1 SGHRS and CDR2 YFSETQ come from the germline V gene. In DNA, the CDR3 is TGCGCCAGCAGCCCCGGGACCGCGAATTCACCCCTCCACTTT. This translates into CASSPGTANSPLHF.

V is TRBV24-1 and J is TRBJ2-5; D unclear. The CDR3 contains 13 residues. Germline V gene lookup returns CDR1 KGHDR and CDR2 SFDVKD. V dropped 7 bases and J dropped 1 base, with 9 bases sitting between them. CDR3 in amino acids: CATSSTIQETQYF. CDR3 sequence (DNA): TGTGCCACCAGCTCCACCATCCAAGAGACCCAGTACTTC.

This clonotype showed up just a few times. The genes are TRBV5-1 and TRBJ2-1; 9 bases agree with TRBD1. The CDR3 runs 16 residues. The ends lost 4 bases at V and 8 bases at J; junction bases unmatched: 13. Looked up from germline, CDR1 is SGHRS and CDR2 is YFSETQ. In nucleotides, the CDR3 is TGCGCCAGCAGCCTCCGACAGGGGGGGGGAATAGATGAGCAGTTCTTC. Protein: CASSLRQGGGIDEQFF. Variable domain in full (rest from reference TRBV5-1 and TRBJ2-1): KAGVTQTPRYLIKTRGQQVTLSCSPISGHRSVSWYQQTPGQGLQFLFEYFSETQRNKGNFPGRFSGRQFSNSRSEMNVSTLELGDSALYLCASSLRQGGGIDEQFFGPGTRLTVL.

This chain uses TRBV12-3 or TRBV12-4 with TRBJ2-7; a weak D match, TRBD1 (6 bases). CDR3 length equals 15 residues. Trimming shortened V by 1 base and J by 4 bases, and 14 bases separated the two germline ends. The CDR3 nucleotides read TGTGCCAGCAGTTTAGGCCCAGGGGCCCCGTACGAGCAGTACTTC. Protein product: CASSLGPGAPYEQYF.

This chain uses TRBV27 with TRBJ2-2, with a tentative D call TRBD1 (6 bases). Germline V gene lookup returns CDR1 MNHEY and CDR2 SMNVEV (reference sequence). V was clipped by 3 bases and J by 2 bases, with 10 bases between them. The CDR3 runs 15 residues. The CDR3 here is CASSFGQPNTGELFF. In nucleotides, the CDR3 is TGTGCCAGCAGTTTTGGACAGCCAAACACCGGGGAGCTGTTTTTT.

The V and J genes are TRBV9 and TRBJ2-1; TRBD1 matches 8 bases. V was pared by 2 bases and J by 4 bases, with 8 bases of the junction left unmatched. The germline gives CDR1 SGDLS, CDR2 YYNGEE. The CDR3 contains 16 residues. The chain's CDR3 is CASSVGNTGGYNEQFF. The CDR3 DNA sequence: TGTGCCAGCAGCGTCGGGAATACAGGGGGGTACAATGAGCAGTTCTTC.

This clonotype was picked up a small number of times. The gene calls are TRBV11-2 and TRBJ2-2; 8 nucleotides agree with TRBD1. The trim removed 5 bases at V and 6 bases at J, leaving 5 bases unmatched. Looked up from germline, CDR1 is SGHAT and CDR2 is FQNNGV. The CDR3 contains 14 residues. The CDR3 bases are TGTGCCAGCAGCGACACGGACAGGGCCGGGGAGCTGTTTTTT. It translates to CASSDTDRAGELFF.

The chain joins TRBV12-3 or TRBV12-4 to TRBJ2-7; 7 nucleotides align to TRBD2. V lost 6 bases, J lost 1 base, and 6 bases stayed unmatched. The CDR3 runs 14 residues. This chain's CDR3 is CASSPLAHSYEQYF. The CDR3 bases are TGTGCCAGCAGCCCACTAGCGCATTCCTACGAGCAGTACTTC.

This clonotype was picked up a small number of times. V gene TRBV5-1 combines with J gene TRBJ2-3; TRBD1 might be the D (5 bases). Between the trimmed V and J ends, which lost 5 bases and 2 bases, there was a span of 12 bases. The CDR3 has 14 residues. Germline lookup yields CDR1 SGHRS and CDR2 YFSETQ. The CDR3 DNA is TGCGCCAGCAGATCCCAGGGCCCCACAGATACGCAGTATTTT. It translates to CASRSQGPTDTQYF.

Ten or more counts support this clonotype. The chain is built from TRBV7-8 and TRBJ2-1, with 11 bases aligning to TRBD2. Unmatched junction bases numbered 12, after V lost 2 bases and J lost 3 bases. The CDR3 length is 19 residues. Per germline, CDR1 SGHVS and CDR2 FQNEAQ. In nucleotides, the CDR3 is TGTGCCAGCAGCTTATCATGGCTAGCGGGAGGCCCATTCTACAATGAGCAGTTCTTC. It translates to CASSLSWLAGGPFYNEQFF.

This clonotype was counted only a few times. The J gene is TRBJ1-4, the V gene TRBV4-1; 7 nucleotides match TRBD1. The V gene's germline CDR1 is MGHRA and CDR2 YSYEKL. This CDR3 region has 15 residues. With V trimmed by 4 bases and J by 5 bases, 7 bases remained unmatched. The CDR3 coding sequence is TGCGCCAGCAGCCCAGGACAGGTTATGAATGAAAAACTGTTTTTT. It translates to CASSPGQVMNEKLFF.

The chain carries TRBV23-1 and TRBJ2-1; the D is unclear. TRBV23-1 is labeled an ORF, and its function is uncertain. The CDR3 spans 15 residues. Trimming shortened V by 0 bases and J by 0 bases, and 6 bases separated the two germline ends. The chain's CDR3 is CASSQSRRSYNEQFF. CDR3 in DNA: TGCGCCAGCAGTCAATCGCGTCGCTCCTACAATGAGCAGTTCTTC.

This clonotype appeared many times. The chain carries TRBV5-1 and TRBJ2-1; D is unresolved. Germline V gives CDR1 SGHRS, CDR2 YFSETQ. This CDR3 is 15 amino acids long. Trimming took 0 bases from V and 1 from J, leaving 8 bases between them. CDR3 DNA: TGCGCCAGCAGCTTGGTTCTGGGTTCCTACAATGAGCAGTTCTTC. Translating gives CASSLVLGSYNEQFF. The full variable domain, with the rest looked up from reference TRBV5-1 and TRBJ2-1, is KAGVTQTPRYLIKTRGQQVTLSCSPISGHRSVSWYQQTPGQGLQFLFEYFSETQRNKGNFPGRFSGRQFSNSRSEMNVSTLELGDSALYLCASSLVLGSYNEQFFGPGTRLTVL.

CDR3 in DNA: TGTGCCAGCAGATCACAGGGGGTGGGTTACAATGAGCAGTTCTTC. Its translation: CASRSQGVGYNEQFF. This chain uses TRBV28 with TRBJ2-1; 8 bases map to TRBD1. Germline CDR1 is MDHEN and CDR2 is SYDVKM. J gave up 4 bases and V 6 bases, and 8 bases lay outside the gene matches. The CDR3 sequence is 15 residues long.